One and the same sample provided the 4 T cell receptor beta chains below, sequenced in a study of CD8 T cells in ankylosing spondylitis. The study's findings and limits: Ankylosing spondylitis blood appeared to carry a characteristic TCR beta motif of fewer than 10 highly homologous variants.

TCRdb re-called the 5' RACE reads with MiXCR, one entry per CDR3 protein. There are approximately 500,000 distinct CDR3 sequences in the sample; about 12% occur only once, and nearly 7% lies in the top ten. No antigen has been assigned to these receptors. Sequenced: blood, either unsorted or a sorted T cell fraction (not recorded which). The receptors derive from a male donor with ankylosing spondylitis.

J is TRBJ2-7 and V is TRBV20-1; 9 bases map to TRBD2. This CDR3 spans 14 amino acids. V was pared by 5 bases and J by 4 bases, with 9 bases of the junction left unmatched. The germline V gene encodes CDR1 DFQATT and CDR2 SNEGSKA (reference sequence). DNA for the CDR3: TGCAGTGCTCCGGTCGTGAGCGGGAGGTACGAGCAGTACTTC. Its protein is CSAPVVSGRYEQYF.

V is TRBV12-3 or TRBV12-4 and J is TRBJ1-5; no reliable D call. V lost 3 bases and J 5 bases, leaving 8 bases between the germline ends. This CDR3 spans 13 amino acids. The CDR3 nucleotides are TGTGCCAGCAGTTTTGGCGGTTATCAGCCCCAGCATTTT. Translation gives CASSFGGYQPQHF.

J is TRBJ2-2 and V is TRBV20-1; D not resolved. Germline loops: CDR1 DFQATT, CDR2 SNEGSKA (reference sequence). Deletions cut 0 bases from V and 0 bases from J, with 11 bases between. The CDR3 runs 16 residues. The CDR3 DNA reads as TGCAGTGCTAGAGATATCGGCGTTACGAACACCGGGGAGCTGTTTTTT. Its protein is CSARDIGVTNTGELFF.

This chain connects TRBV14 to TRBJ1-1, with D possibly being TRBD1 (5 bases). Trimming stripped 1 base from V and 3 bases from J, with 12 bases between. CDR3 length: 15 amino acids. CDR1 SGHDN and CDR2 FVKESK come from the germline V gene. CDR3 nucleotide sequence: TGTGCCAGCAGCCAAGTCTGGGACCCGGACACTGAAGCTTTCTTT. Protein: CASSQVWDPDTEAFF.